Described below is a single T cell receptor beta chain sequence and its context. Its antigen is unidentified. The data stem from a study of cytomegalovirus exposure and HLA in healthy donors. General study points: What was likely a sequencing artifact was a cluster of highly shared sequence variants. Sequencing depth across donors, presence/absence analyses assumed, was roughly uniform.

PCR employed 60 Vbeta and 13 Jbeta primers. This table comes from immunoSEQ multiplex PCR, and its TCRdb copy is limited to in-frame clones, with some not included. The repertoire holds 60,000 to 80,000 clones, approximately 60% seen once, with around 2.8% in the top ten. Germline V gene lookup returns CDR1 SGHRS and CDR2 YFSETQ. This CDR3 is built from 15 residues. V dropped 0 bases and J dropped 4; count of bases not matched to a gene: 4. The donors, nominally healthy at sampling, likely had unrecorded immune exposures. The sample comprised PBMCs. This clonotype was obtained from a man aged 30 to 45 in good health and CMV-seronegative. The rearrangement uses TRBV5-1 and TRBJ1-2; 9 positions match TRBD1. The CDR3 nucleotides are TGCGCCAGCAGCTTGGGGACAGGGGATACCTATGGCTACACCTTC. Residues: CASSLGTGDTYGYTF. The complete variable domain, with remaining parts taken from reference TRBV5-1 and TRBJ1-2, reads KAGVTQTPRYLIKTRGQQVTLSCSPISGHRSVSWYQQTPGQGLQFLFEYFSETQRNKGNFPGRFSGRQFSNSRSEMNVSTLELGDSALYLCASSLGTGDTYGYTFGSGTRLTVV.